These 18 T cell receptor beta chains came from one sample sequenced in a study of CD8 T cells in Susac syndrome. With random hexamers, roughly 0.5 to 1 ug RNA was reverse transcribed. In TCRdb, the immunoSEQ multiplex PCR reads were re-called with MiXCR into one record per CDR3 protein. The repertoire holds tens of thousands of distinct CDR3 sequences, more than 85% seen once, with around 0.41% in the top ten. The specimen sequenced was CD8+ T cells from PBMCs. These receptor sequences come from a human donor in good health.

The rearrangement uses TRBV7-2 and TRBJ1-1; unclear D gene. V was trimmed by 5 bases and J by 0 bases, leaving 13 bases between them. The germline gives CDR1 SGHTA, CDR2 FQGNSA. The CDR3 is 15 residues long. This CDR3 reads CASSPDTLLNTEAFF. The CDR3 bases are TGTGCCAGCAGCCCCGACACCCTATTGAACACTGAAGCTTTCTTT.

The V and J genes are TRBV19 and TRBJ2-1; D possibly uses TRBD1 or TRBD2 (5 bases each). Germline-derived CDR1 and CDR2 are LNHDA and SQIVND (reference sequence). Deletions cut 5 bases from V and 3 bases from J, with 11 bases between. The CDR3 spans 14 residues. In DNA, the CDR3 is TGTGCCAGTAGTCTGGGTGGGGGCTACAATGAGCAGTTCTTC. This encodes CASSLGGGYNEQFF.

The chain couples TRBV19 to TRBJ2-7, with D hard to call. Looked up from germline, CDR1 is LNHDA and CDR2 is SQIVND (reference sequence). This CDR3 has 15 residues. V was cut by 1 base and J by 2 bases, with 12 bases left in between. CDR3 DNA sequence: TGTGCCAGTAGTATAGCGGCAGGTCGCCCCTACGAGCAGTACTTC. This encodes CASSIAAGRPYEQYF.

The rearrangement joins TRBV7-2 to TRBJ2-7; 7 bases agree with TRBD1. The ends lost 3 bases at V and 2 bases at J; junction bases unmatched: 10. CDR3 length: 16 amino acids. Germline assignment: CDR1 SGHTA and CDR2 FQGNSA. This chain's CDR3 is CASSLGQGEIAYEQYF. Here the CDR3 DNA reads TGTGCCAGCAGCTTGGGGCAGGGGGAAATAGCCTACGAGCAGTACTTC.

This chain joins TRBV14 and TRBJ2-2; D might be TRBD2 (6 bases). The germline V gene encodes CDR1 SGHDN and CDR2 FVKESK. The CDR3 runs 17 residues. The V and J ends lost 7 bases and 5 bases respectively, with 23 bases between them. The CDR3 DNA sequence: TGTGCCAGCAAGGCCGGCGGGATTCCCTGGGGAACCGGGGAGCTGTTTTTT. This sequence encodes CASKAGGIPWGTGELFF.

CDR3 nucleotides: TGTGTTTGGAGACGGTCGGATGCTAGGAGCTACACTGAAGCTTTCTTT. Its protein product is CVWRRSDARSYTEAFF. The V gene is TRBV30, the J gene TRBJ1-1; D gene unclear. The V gene's germline CDR1 is GTSNPN and CDR2 SVGIG (reference sequence). The CDR3 loop spans 16 amino acids.

The chain combines TRBV7-9 with TRBJ2-5; 9 bases are shared with TRBD1. CDR1 and CDR2 from the germline V gene are SEHNR and FQNEAQ (reference sequence). The V gene end was trimmed by 5 bases and the J gene end by 5 bases; junction bases not matched to a gene: 12. The CDR3 is 16 amino acids. The CDR3 sequence: CASSTVGDRVQETQYF. The CDR3 DNA follows: TGTGCCAGCAGCACCGTGGGGGACAGGGTACAGGAGACCCAGTACTTC.

CDR3: CASSTSDRGNTEAFF. The CDR3 DNA follows: TGTGCCAGTAGTACTTCGGACAGGGGGAACACTGAAGCTTTCTTT. The chain carries TRBV19 and TRBJ1-1; TRBD1 matches 9 bases. The germline V gene encodes CDR1 LNHDA and CDR2 SQIVND (reference sequence). CDR3 length: 15 amino acids. Unmatched junction bases numbered 4, after V lost 4 bases and J lost 1 base. Full variable domain (remainder filled in from reference TRBV19 and TRBJ1-1): DGGITQSPKYLFRKEGQNVTLSCEQNLNHDAMYWYRQDPGQGLRLIYYSQIVNDFQKGDIAEGYSVSREKKESFPLTVTSAQKNPTAFYLCASSTSDRGNTEAFFGQGTRLTVV.

The chain has TRBV6-2 or TRBV6-3 and TRBJ2-1; D possibly matches TRBD1 or TRBD2 (5 bases each). V lost 6 bases, J lost 2 bases, and 17 bases lay in between. CDR3 length equals 16 residues. CDR1 and CDR2 from the germline V gene are MNHEY and SVGEGT. CDR3 residues: CASSRTGTGTYNEQFF. In nucleotides, the CDR3 is TGTGCCAGCAGCCGAACCGGGACCGGGACCTACAATGAGCAGTTCTTC.

This chain uses TRBV30 with TRBJ1-1; D is uncertain. Germline assignment: CDR1 GTSNPN and CDR2 SVGIG (reference sequence). V dropped 4 bases and J dropped 3 bases, with 12 bases sitting between them. This CDR3 has 13 residues. As DNA, the CDR3 is TGTGCCTGGATCCTGTCAGGAGACACTGAAGCTTTCTTT. It specifies CAWILSGDTEAFF.

The chain carries TRBV19 and TRBJ2-1; tentative D call: TRBD1 (5 bases). CDR1 is LNHDA, CDR2 SQIVND, per germline (reference sequence). The length of the CDR3 is 14 residues. Trimming stripped 5 bases from V and 9 bases from J, with 17 bases between. The CDR3 loop reads CASSLSGITGEQFF. The CDR3 bases are TGTGCCAGTAGTCTTAGTGGTATCACAGGTGAGCAGTTCTTC. The entire variable domain, with the rest obtained from reference TRBV19 and TRBJ2-1, is as follows: DGGITQSPKYLFRKEGQNVTLSCEQNLNHDAMYWYRQDPGQGLRLIYYSQIVNDFQKGDIAEGYSVSREKKESFPLTVTSAQKNPTAFYLCASSLSGITGEQFFGPGTRLTVL.

The V and J genes are TRBV15 and TRBJ1-5; D is uncertain. This CDR3 is built from 15 residues. V was cut by 2 bases and J by 0 bases, with 8 bases left in between. CDR1 and CDR2 (germline): LNHNV, YYDKDF (reference sequence). CDR3 coding DNA: TGTGCCACCAGCAGACCGTGGTATAGCAATCAGCCCCAGCATTTT. Amino acids: CATSRPWYSNQPQHF.

A single count supports this clonotype. The chain combines TRBV5-6 with TRBJ2-2; 8 bases line up with TRBD1. Losses at the gene ends were 6 bases for V and 3 bases for J; bases not matched to a gene: 7. CDR1 SGHDT and CDR2 YYEEEE come from the germline V gene. The length of the CDR3 is 15 residues. The CDR3 DNA is TGTGCCAGCACCCTCCGGGACAGGTACACCGGGGAGCTGTTTTTT. Its translation: CASTLRDRYTGELFF.

This chain connects TRBV5-1 to TRBJ2-1; 9 nucleotides line up with TRBD1. V trimming: 4 bases; J trimming: 10 bases; junction bases outside the gene matches: 15. The CDR3 length is 16 residues. Germline loops: CDR1 SGHRS, CDR2 YFSETQ. The DNA of the CDR3 is TGCGCCAGCAGCCCTCCGGGACAGGGAATTGTGAGGGAGCAGTTCTTC. Translated: CASSPPGQGIVREQFF.

The chain links TRBV5-4 to TRBJ2-2, with D unclear. Germline loops: CDR1 SGHNT, CDR2 YYREEE (reference sequence). The CDR3 runs to 16 residues. Trimming shortened V by 3 bases and J by 7 bases, and 19 bases separated the two germline ends. CDR3 nucleotide sequence: TGTGCCAGCAGCTCACCAGACGATCCCTTGGGCGGGGAGCTGTTTTTT. It encodes CASSSPDDPLGGELFF.

The chain is built from TRBV20-1 and TRBJ2-1, with D unclear. The germline V gene encodes CDR1 DFQATT and CDR2 SNEGSKA (reference sequence). Trimming stripped 1 base from V and 0 bases from J, with 13 bases between. The CDR3 is made up of 16 amino acids. CDR3 protein: CSARGRAVASYNEQFF. CDR3 nucleotide sequence: TGCAGTGCTAGAGGACGGGCGGTCGCCTCCTACAATGAGCAGTTCTTC.

The chain carries TRBV27 and TRBJ2-1, with a possible D match to TRBD2 (6 bases). The CDR3 is made up of 15 amino acids. Germline V lookup: CDR1 MNHEY, CDR2 SMNVEV (reference sequence). V lost 10 bases and J lost 3, with 19 bases in between. The CDR3 DNA is TGTGCCATCCAAGTACGGGAGAAAGGCTACAATGAGCAGTTCTTC. Its protein is CAIQVREKGYNEQFF.

The CDR3 region is CASRLVRFRDRVRSYEQYF. The CDR3 DNA is TGTGCAAGTCGCTTAGTTAGGTTTCGTGACAGGGTAAGGTCCTACGAGCAGTACTTC. V is TRBV12-2 and J is TRBJ2-7; the table's D call of TRBD1 was not tested on the DNA. TRBV12-2 is shown as a pseudogene. The CDR3 runs to 19 residues.